The sequence of this T cell receptor (beta chain) was determined in a study of blood T cell repertoires in COVID-19. Background on the study: Samples representing acute and convalescent COVID-19 were sourced from the United States, Italy and Spain. In each case, the material was cDNA or gDNA derived from T cells, B-cell-depleted T cells, or PBMCs.

Germline CDR1 is MNHEY and CDR2 is SMNVEV (reference sequence). V shed 6 bases and J 3 bases; nucleotides not matched to a gene: 9. The length of the CDR3 is 16 residues. Profiled with immunoSEQ multiplex PCR; TCRdb holds only in-frame clones, not every one. There are 250,000 to 300,000 clones in the sample; 70% to 90% occur only once, and around 12% lies in the top ten. This chain connects TRBV27 to TRBJ2-3, with TRBD2 matching over 10 bases. This TCR was sampled from a woman aged 55 to 70 with acute or convalescent COVID-19. Sample: peripheral blood. The DNA for the CDR3 is TGTGCCAGCAGACCCGAGCGGGGGGGCCGGACAGATACGCAGTATTTT. Residues: CASRPERGGRTDTQYF.